Presented here are 3 T cell receptor beta chains from one specimen sequenced in a study of beta chain features in type 1 diabetes. These TCRs' antigens remain unknown. Study-level findings and limits: Among patients with Type 1 diabetes, TCRB CDR3s were moderately but significantly shorter in every one of the four CD4+ subsets.

The investigators reverse transcribed all of the isolated RNA, so they sequenced expressed TCRB transcripts. Only in-frame clones appear in the TCRdb table, and some are missing; sequencing was by immunoSEQ multiplex PCR. The top ten hold about 0.57% of the sample, which has more than 100,000 clones, 25% to 35% seen once. Sequencing input: central memory CD4+ T cells from blood. These receptors were collected from a woman between 18 and 29 years old with type 1 diabetes.

Written as DNA, the CDR3 is TGTGCCAGCAGGCAGAACCGGGGGGAGCAGTTCTTC. It yields the protein CASRQNRGEQFF. The genes are TRBV2 and TRBJ2-1; possible D gene TRBD2, 6 bases. Germline V gene lookup returns CDR1 SNHLY and CDR2 FYNNEI. Trimming left V 6 bases short and J 10 bases short, with 13 bases between. The CDR3 loop spans 12 amino acids.

This chain connects TRBV6-5 to TRBJ2-1; D remains unclear. Germline CDR1 MNHEY, CDR2 SVGAGI. The V and J ends lost 8 bases and 6 bases respectively, with 17 bases between them. This CDR3 is 14 amino acids long. CDR3 protein: CASQTLRSSNEQFF. CDR3 nucleotides: TGTGCCAGCCAAACGCTCAGGTCAAGCAATGAGCAGTTCTTC.

With regard to this clone: This same CDR3 is encoded by further DNA sequences in the sample. The rearrangement links TRBV9 to TRBJ2-1; tentatively, D is TRBD2 (6 bases). Germline lookup yields CDR1 SGDLS and CDR2 YYNGEE. The CDR3 consists of 16 residues. Trimming took off 0 bases at V and 2 bases at J, with 12 bases between the two ends. The CDR3 DNA sequence: TGTGCCAGCAGCGTAGGGGGTAGCGGAACCTACAATGAGCAGTTCTTC. Translating gives CASSVGGSGTYNEQFF.